This T cell receptor beta chain was profiled in a study of beta chain features in type 1 diabetes. This clone was seen a few times. Its antigen is currently unknown. The germline CDR1 and CDR2 sequences are LGHNA and YSLEER. The CDR3 runs to 15 residues. Trimming shortened V by 1 base and J by 0 bases, and 6 bases separated the two germline ends. General study results and limits: Any HLA-type effect on TCRB rearrangement remained unresolved here. Researchers reported that naive, central memory and Treg TCRB repertoires appeared more similar in patients than in healthy donors. There were fewer insertions and more deletions at the VDJ junctions of type 1 diabetes patients.

Expressed TCRB transcripts were sequenced, since all the RNA that had been isolated was reverse transcribed. Assay used: immunoSEQ multiplex PCR; TCRdb lists only in-frame clones, some missing. The sample yields about 370,000 clones, about 15% seen once. Sequenced material: naive CD4+ T cells from blood. This chain links TRBV4-3 with TRBJ2-2; D remains unclear. The origin of this receptor is a woman younger than 30 in good health. The CDR3 sequence: CASSQGQTNTGELFF. The CDR3 nucleotides are TGCGCCAGCAGCCAAGGGCAGACGAACACCGGGGAGCTGTTTTTT.